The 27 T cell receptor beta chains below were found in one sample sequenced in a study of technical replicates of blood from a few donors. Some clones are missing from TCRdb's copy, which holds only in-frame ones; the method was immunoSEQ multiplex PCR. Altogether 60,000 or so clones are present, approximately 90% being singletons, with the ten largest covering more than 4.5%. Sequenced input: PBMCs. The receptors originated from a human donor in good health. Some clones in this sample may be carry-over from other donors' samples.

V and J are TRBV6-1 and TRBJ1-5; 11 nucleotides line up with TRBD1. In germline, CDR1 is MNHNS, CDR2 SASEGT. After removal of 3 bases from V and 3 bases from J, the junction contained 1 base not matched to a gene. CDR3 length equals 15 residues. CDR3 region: CASSEGQGDNQPQHF. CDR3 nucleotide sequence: TGTGCCAGCAGTGAGGGACAGGGGGACAATCAGCCCCAGCATTTT.

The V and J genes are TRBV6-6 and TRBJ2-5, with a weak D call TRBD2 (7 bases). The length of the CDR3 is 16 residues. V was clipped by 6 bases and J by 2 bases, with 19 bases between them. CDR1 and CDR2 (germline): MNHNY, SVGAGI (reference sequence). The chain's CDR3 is CASRFRGGGDQETQYF. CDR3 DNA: TGTGCCAGCAGATTTCGGGGCGGGGGCGATCAAGAGACCCAGTACTTC.

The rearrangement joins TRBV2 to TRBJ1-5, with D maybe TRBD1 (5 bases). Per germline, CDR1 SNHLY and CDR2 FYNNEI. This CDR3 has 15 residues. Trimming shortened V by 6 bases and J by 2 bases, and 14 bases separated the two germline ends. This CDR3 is CASSRAPRGNQPQHF. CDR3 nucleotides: TGTGCCAGCAGCAGGGCACCCAGAGGCAATCAGCCCCAGCATTTT.

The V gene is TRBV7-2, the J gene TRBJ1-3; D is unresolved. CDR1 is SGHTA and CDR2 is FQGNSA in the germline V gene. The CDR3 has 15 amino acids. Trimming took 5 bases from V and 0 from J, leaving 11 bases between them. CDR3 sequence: CASSRGGNSGNTIYF. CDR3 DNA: TGTGCCAGCAGCCGCGGCGGTAACTCTGGAAACACCATATATTTT.

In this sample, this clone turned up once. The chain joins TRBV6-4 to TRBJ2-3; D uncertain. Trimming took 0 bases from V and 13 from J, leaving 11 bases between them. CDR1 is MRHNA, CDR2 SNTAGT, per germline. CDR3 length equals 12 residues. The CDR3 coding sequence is TGTGCCAGCAGTGACTCGCTAGGAATTGAGTATTTT. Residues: CASSDSLGIEYF.

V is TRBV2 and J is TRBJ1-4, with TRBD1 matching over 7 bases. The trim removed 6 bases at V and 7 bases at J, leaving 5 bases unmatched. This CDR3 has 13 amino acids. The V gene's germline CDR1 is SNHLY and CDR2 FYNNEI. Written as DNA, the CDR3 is TGTGCCAGCAGCTTAAACAGGGGTGAAAAACTGTTTTTT. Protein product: CASSLNRGEKLFF.

Written as DNA, the CDR3 is TGTGCCAGCAGAAGACAGCCGAACACTGAAGCTTTCTTT. Protein product: CASRRQPNTEAFF. The V gene is TRBV11-2, the J gene TRBJ1-1; TRBD1 is a possible D gene (5 bases). Trimming cost V 6 bases and J 1 base, with 9 bases left between them. The CDR3 extends over 13 amino acids. CDR1 SGHAT and CDR2 FQNNGV come from the germline V gene.

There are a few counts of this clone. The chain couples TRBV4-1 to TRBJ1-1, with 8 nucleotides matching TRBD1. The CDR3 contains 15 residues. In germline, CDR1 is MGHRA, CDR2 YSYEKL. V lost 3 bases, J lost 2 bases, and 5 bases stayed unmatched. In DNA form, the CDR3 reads TGCGCCAGCAGCCACAACAGGGGGGTTAACACTGAAGCTTTCTTT. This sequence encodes CASSHNRGVNTEAFF.

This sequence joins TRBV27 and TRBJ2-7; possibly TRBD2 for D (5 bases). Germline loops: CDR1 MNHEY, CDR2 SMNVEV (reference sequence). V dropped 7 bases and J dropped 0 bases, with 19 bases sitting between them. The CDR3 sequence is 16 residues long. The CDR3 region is CASTQWGAGSSYEQYF. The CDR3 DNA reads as TGTGCCAGCACTCAATGGGGAGCTGGAAGCTCCTACGAGCAGTACTTC.

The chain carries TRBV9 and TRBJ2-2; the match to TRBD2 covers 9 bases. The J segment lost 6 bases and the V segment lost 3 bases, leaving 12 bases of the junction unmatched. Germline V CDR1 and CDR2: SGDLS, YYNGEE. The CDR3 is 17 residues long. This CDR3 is CASSESPGGRGAGELFF. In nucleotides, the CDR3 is TGTGCCAGCAGCGAATCCCCCGGCGGGAGGGGTGCCGGGGAGCTGTTTTTT.

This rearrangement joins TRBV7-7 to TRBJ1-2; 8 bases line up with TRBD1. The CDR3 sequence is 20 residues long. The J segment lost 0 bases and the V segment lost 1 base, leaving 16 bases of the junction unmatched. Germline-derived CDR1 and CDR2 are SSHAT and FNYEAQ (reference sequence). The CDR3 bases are TGTGCCAGCAGCTTAGAGATAGGACAGGGAAGGGGTATATCTAACTATGGCTACACCTTC. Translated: CASSLEIGQGRGISNYGYTF.

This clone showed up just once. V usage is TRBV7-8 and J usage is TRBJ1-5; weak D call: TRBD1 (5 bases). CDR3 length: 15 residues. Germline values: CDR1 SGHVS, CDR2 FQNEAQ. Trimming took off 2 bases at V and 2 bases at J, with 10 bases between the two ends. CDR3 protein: CASSLRRDGNQPQHF. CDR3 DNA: TGTGCCAGCAGCTTACGCAGGGATGGCAATCAGCCCCAGCATTTT.

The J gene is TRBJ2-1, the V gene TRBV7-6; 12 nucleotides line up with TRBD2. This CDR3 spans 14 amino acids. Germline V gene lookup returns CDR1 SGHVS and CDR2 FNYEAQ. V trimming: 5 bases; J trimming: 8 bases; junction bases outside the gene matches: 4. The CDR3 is CASSIRLAGDEQFF. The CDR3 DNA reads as TGTGCCAGCAGCATTAGACTAGCGGGAGATGAGCAGTTCTTC.

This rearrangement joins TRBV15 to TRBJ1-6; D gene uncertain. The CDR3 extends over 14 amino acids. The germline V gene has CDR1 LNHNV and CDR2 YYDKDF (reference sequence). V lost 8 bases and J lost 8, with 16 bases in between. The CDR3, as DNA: TGTGCCACCTGTCCGGGAGCGCTGGATTCACCCCTCCACTTT. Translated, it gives CATCPGALDSPLHF.

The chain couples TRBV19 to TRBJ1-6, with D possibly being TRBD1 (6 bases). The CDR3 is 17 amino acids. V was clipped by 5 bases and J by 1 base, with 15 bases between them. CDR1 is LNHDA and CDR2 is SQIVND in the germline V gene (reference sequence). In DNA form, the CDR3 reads TGTGCCAGTAGTTCGACCAGGGGAAGGTCCTATAATTCACCCCTCCACTTT. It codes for CASSSTRGRSYNSPLHF.

CDR3 residues: CSVGQGISGGYTF. The CDR3 region has the DNA TGCAGCGTTGGACAGGGGATTTCCGGAGGCTACACCTTC. V gene TRBV29-1 combines with J gene TRBJ1-2, with 8 bases lining up with TRBD1. With 4 bases clipped from V and 8 bases from J, the junction kept 9 bases outside the gene matches. Germline values: CDR1 SQVTM, CDR2 ANQGSEA. The CDR3 is 13 residues long. Full variable domain (missing parts from reference TRBV29-1 and TRBJ1-2): SAVISQKPSRDICQRGTSLTIQCQVDSQVTMMFWYRQQPGQSLTLIATANQGSEATYESGFVIDKFPISRPNLTFSTLTVSNMSPEDSSIYLCSVGQGISGGYTFGSGTRLTVV.

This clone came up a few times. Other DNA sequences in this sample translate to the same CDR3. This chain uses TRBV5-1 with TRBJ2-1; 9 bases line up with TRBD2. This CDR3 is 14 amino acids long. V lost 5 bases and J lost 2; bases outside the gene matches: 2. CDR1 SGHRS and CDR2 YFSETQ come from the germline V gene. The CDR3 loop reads CASSSSGAYNEQFF. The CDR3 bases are TGCGCCAGCAGTTCTAGCGGGGCCTACAATGAGCAGTTCTTC.

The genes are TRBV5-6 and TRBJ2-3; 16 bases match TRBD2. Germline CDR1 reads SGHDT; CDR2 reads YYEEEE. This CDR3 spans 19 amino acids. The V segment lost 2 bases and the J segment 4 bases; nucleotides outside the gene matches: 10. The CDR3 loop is CASSFPGLAGGGRPDTQYF. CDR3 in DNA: TGTGCCAGCAGCTTTCCGGGACTAGCGGGGGGGGGCCGCCCAGATACGCAGTATTTT. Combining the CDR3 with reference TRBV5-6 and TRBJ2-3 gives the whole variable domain DAGVTQSPTHLIKTRGQQVTLRCSPKSGHDTVSWYQQALGQGPQFIFQYYEEEERQRGNFPDRFSGHQFPNYSSELNVNALLLGDSALYLCASSFPGLAGGGRPDTQYFGPGTRLTVL.

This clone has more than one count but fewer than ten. The CDR3 region is CASSLFPRSDNEQFF. The CDR3 nucleotides are TGTGCCAGCAGCTTGTTTCCGAGAAGCGACAATGAGCAGTTCTTC. J is TRBJ2-1 and V is TRBV5-6; unclear D gene. CDR1 and CDR2 (germline): SGHDT, YYEEEE. Trimming removed 1 base at V and 5 bases at J, with 13 bases between. The CDR3 is 15 residues long.

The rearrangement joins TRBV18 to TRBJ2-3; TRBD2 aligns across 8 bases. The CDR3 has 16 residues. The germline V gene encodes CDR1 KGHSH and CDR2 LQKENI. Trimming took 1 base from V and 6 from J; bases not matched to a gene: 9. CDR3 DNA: TGTGCCAGCTCACCACTTCCTAGCGGGCCTGGGGATACGCAGTATTTT. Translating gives CASSPLPSGPGDTQYF.

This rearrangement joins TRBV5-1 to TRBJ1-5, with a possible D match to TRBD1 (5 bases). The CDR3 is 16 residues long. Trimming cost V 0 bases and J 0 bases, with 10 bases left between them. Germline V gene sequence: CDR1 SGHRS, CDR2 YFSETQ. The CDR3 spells CASSLEGTDSNQPQHF. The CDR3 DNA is TGCGCCAGCAGCTTGGAAGGGACTGATAGCAATCAGCCCCAGCATTTT. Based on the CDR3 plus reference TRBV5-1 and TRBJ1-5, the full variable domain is KAGVTQTPRYLIKTRGQQVTLSCSPISGHRSVSWYQQTPGQGLQFLFEYFSETQRNKGNFPGRFSGRQFSNSRSEMNVSTLELGDSALYLCASSLEGTDSNQPQHFGDGTRLSIL.

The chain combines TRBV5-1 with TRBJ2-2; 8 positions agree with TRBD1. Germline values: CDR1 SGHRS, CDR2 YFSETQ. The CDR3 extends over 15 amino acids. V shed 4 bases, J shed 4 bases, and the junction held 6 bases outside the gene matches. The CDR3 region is CASSLQGAGTGELFF. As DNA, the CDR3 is TGCGCCAGCAGCCTGCAGGGGGCGGGCACCGGGGAGCTGTTTTTT. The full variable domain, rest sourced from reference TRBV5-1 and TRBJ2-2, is KAGVTQTPRYLIKTRGQQVTLSCSPISGHRSVSWYQQTPGQGLQFLFEYFSETQRNKGNFPGRFSGRQFSNSRSEMNVSTLELGDSALYLCASSLQGAGTGELFFGEGSRLTVL.

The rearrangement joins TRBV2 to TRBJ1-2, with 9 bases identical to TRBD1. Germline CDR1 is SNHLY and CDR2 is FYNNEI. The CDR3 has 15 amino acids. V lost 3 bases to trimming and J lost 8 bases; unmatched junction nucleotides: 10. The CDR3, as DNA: TGTGCCAGCAGTGATCCCGGGGGGACAGGGAGGGGCTACACCTTC. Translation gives CASSDPGGTGRGYTF.

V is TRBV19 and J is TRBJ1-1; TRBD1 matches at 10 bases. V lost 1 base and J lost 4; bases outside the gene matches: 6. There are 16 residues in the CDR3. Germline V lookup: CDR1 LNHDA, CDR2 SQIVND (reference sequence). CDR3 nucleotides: TGTGCCAGTAGTATAGTTTCAGGGACAGGGGCCACTGAAGCTTTCTTT. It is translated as CASSIVSGTGATEAFF.

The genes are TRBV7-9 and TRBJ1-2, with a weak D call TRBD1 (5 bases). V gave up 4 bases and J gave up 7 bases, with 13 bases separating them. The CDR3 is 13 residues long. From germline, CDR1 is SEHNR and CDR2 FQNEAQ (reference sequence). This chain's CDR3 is CASSSQGVTGYTF. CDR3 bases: TGTGCCAGCAGCTCGCAAGGGGTTACTGGCTACACCTTC.

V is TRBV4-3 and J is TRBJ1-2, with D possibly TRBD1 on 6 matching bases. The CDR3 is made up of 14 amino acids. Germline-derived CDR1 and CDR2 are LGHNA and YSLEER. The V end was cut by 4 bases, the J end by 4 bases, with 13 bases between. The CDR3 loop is CASSPQGGGYGYTF. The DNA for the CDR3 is TGCGCCAGCAGCCCACAAGGGGGGGGCTATGGCTACACCTTC.

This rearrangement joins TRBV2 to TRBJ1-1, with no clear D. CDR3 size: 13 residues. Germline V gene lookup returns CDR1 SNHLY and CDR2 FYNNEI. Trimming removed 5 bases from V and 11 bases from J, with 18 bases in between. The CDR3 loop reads CASSSDGGREAFF. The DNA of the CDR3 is TGTGCCAGCAGTTCGGACGGAGGTCGGGAGGCTTTCTTT. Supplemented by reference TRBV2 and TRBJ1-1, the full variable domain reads EPEVTQTPSHQVTQMGQEVILRCVPISNHLYFYWYRQILGQKVEFLVSFYNNEISEKSEIFDDQFSVERPDGSNFTLKIRSTKLEDSAMYFCASSSDGGREAFFGQGTRLTVV.